These T cell receptor beta chains were read from a single sample in a study of blood T cell repertoires in COVID-19. The method was immunoSEQ multiplex PCR; TCRdb's version includes in-frame clones alone and lacks a portion of them. The table records approximately 170,000 clones, roughly 70% of them present only once. Sequenced input: peripheral blood. The receptors were gathered from an elderly woman with acute or convalescent COVID-19. Each CDR3 is given with its conserved first and last residue. A D gene is named only where the DNA matches it firmly. Only some rows state a clone size, as once, few, many or a class for expanded clones.

CDR3 protein: CASSPYELQNIQYF
CDR3 DNA: TGTGCCAGCAGCCCTTATGAACTCCAAAACATTCAGTACTTC
V gene: TRBV14
J gene: TRBJ2-4
clone size: .
D gene: .

CDR3 protein: CASSPSRSNQPQHF
CDR3 DNA: TGTGCCAGCAGCCCTTCTCGTAGCAATCAGCCCCAGCATTTT
V gene: TRBV7-8
J gene: TRBJ1-5
clone size: .
D gene: .

CDR3 protein: CASRRGLARYNEQFF
CDR3 DNA: TGTGCCAGCAGACGAGGACTAGCGAGGTACAATGAGCAGTTCTTC
V gene: TRBV27
J gene: TRBJ2-1
clone size: .
D gene: TRBD2

CDR3 protein: CASSGDSQETQYF
CDR3 DNA: TGTGCCAGCTCCGGGGACAGCCAAGAGACCCAGTACTTC
V gene: TRBV28
J gene: TRBJ2-5
clone size: .
D gene: TRBD1

CDR3 protein: CASSTSRDSSLEQYF
CDR3 DNA: TGTGCCAGTAGTACTTCCAGGGACAGCTCTCTCGAGCAGTACTTC
V gene: TRBV19
J gene: TRBJ2-7
clone size: .
D gene: TRBD1

CDR3 protein: CASSQGHQDTSYEQYF
CDR3 DNA: TGCGCCAGCAGCCAAGGACACCAAGATACCTCCTACGAGCAGTACTTC
V gene: TRBV4-1
J gene: TRBJ2-7
clone size: .
D gene: .

CDR3 protein: CASSRGLEKLFF
CDR3 DNA: TGTGCCAGCAGCAGGGGGTTGGAAAAACTGTTTTTT
V gene: TRBV25-1
J gene: TRBJ1-4
clone size: .
D gene: TRBD1

CDR3 protein: CASSESGLAGGDTQYF
CDR3 DNA: TGCGCCAGCAGTGAGTCGGGACTAGCGGGAGGGGATACGCAGTATTTT
V gene: TRBV10-1
J gene: TRBJ2-3
clone size: few
D gene: TRBD2

CDR3 protein: CASSVGPGQETQYF
CDR3 DNA: TGTGCCAGCAGCGTAGGGCCGGGGCAAGAGACCCAGTACTTC
V gene: TRBV9
J gene: TRBJ2-5
clone size: once
D gene: .

CDR3 protein: CASSDGQYNSPLHF
CDR3 DNA: TGTGCCAGCAGCGACGGACAGTATAATTCACCCCTCCACTTT
V gene: TRBV28
J gene: TRBJ1-6
clone size: .
D gene: .

CDR3 protein: CASSPGQIAKNIQYF
CDR3 DNA: TGCGCCAGCAGCCCGGGACAGATAGCCAAAAACATTCAGTACTTC
V gene: TRBV5-1
J gene: TRBJ2-4
clone size: .
D gene: TRBD1

CDR3 protein: CASSSNRGGYTF
CDR3 DNA: TGTGCCAGCAGCTCCAACCGGGGGGGCTACACCTTC
V gene: TRBV28
J gene: TRBJ1-2
clone size: .
D gene: .

CDR3 protein: CASSLVVRDTEAFF
CDR3 DNA: TGTGCCAGCAGCTTAGTCGTTCGGGACACTGAAGCTTTCTTT
V gene: TRBV7-2
J gene: TRBJ1-1
clone size: .
D gene: .

CDR3 protein: CASSVPREDSPLHF
CDR3 DNA: TGTGCCAGCAGCGTACCCCGGGAGGATTCACCCCTCCACTTT
V gene: TRBV28
J gene: TRBJ1-6
clone size: .
D gene: .

CDR3 protein: CASSQTEYNSPLHF
CDR3 DNA: TGTGCCAGCTCCCAGACAGAATATAATTCACCCCTCCACTTT
V gene: TRBV18
J gene: TRBJ1-6
clone size: .
D gene: .

CDR3 protein: CASSYGGLAATGANVLTF
CDR3 DNA: TGTGCCAGCAGTTATGGTGGCCTTGCGGCGACCGGGGCCAACGTCCTGACTTTC
V gene: TRBV6-2/TRBV6-3
J gene: TRBJ2-6
clone size: .
D gene: .

CDR3 protein: CASSPSGTQYF
CDR3 DNA: TGTGCCAGCAGCCCCTCGGGTACGCAGTATTTT
V gene: TRBV28
J gene: TRBJ2-3
clone size: .
D gene: .

CDR3 protein: CASSSENYGYTF
CDR3 DNA: TGTGCCAGCAGTTCCGAGAACTATGGCTACACCTTC
V gene: TRBV2
J gene: TRBJ1-2
clone size: .
D gene: .

CDR3 protein: CASSLLPRGNIGTGELFF
CDR3 DNA: TGCGCCAGCAGCCTTCTCCCGAGGGGGAATATAGGAACCGGGGAGCTGTTTTTT
V gene: TRBV5-1
J gene: TRBJ2-2
clone size: once
D gene: .

CDR3 protein: CASGNWVRGSHEQYF
CDR3 DNA: TGTGCCAGCGGCAATTGGGTGCGGGGGAGCCACGAGCAGTACTTC
V gene: TRBV7-2
J gene: TRBJ2-7
clone size: .
D gene: TRBD2

CDR3 protein: CASSPPGLQGSVPLHF
CDR3 DNA: TGTGCCAGCTCACCGCCGGGTTTGCAGGGGTCGGTACCCCTCCACTTT
V gene: TRBV18
J gene: TRBJ1-6
clone size: .
D gene: .

CDR3 protein: CSVRQQDQPQHF
CDR3 DNA: TGCAGCGTCAGACAGCAAGATCAGCCCCAGCATTTT
V gene: TRBV29-1
J gene: TRBJ1-5
clone size: .
D gene: .

CDR3 protein: CASSGRERANEQFF
CDR3 DNA: TGCGCCAGCAGCGGGCGGGAGAGAGCCAATGAGCAGTTCTTC
V gene: TRBV5-1
J gene: TRBJ2-1
clone size: once
D gene: TRBD2

CDR3 protein: CASSQAGQGNTGELFF
CDR3 DNA: TGTGCCAGCAGCCAAGCGGGACAGGGGAACACCGGGGAGCTGTTTTTT
V gene: TRBV3-1/TRBV3-2
J gene: TRBJ2-2
clone size: .
D gene: TRBD1

CDR3 protein: CASSSEGLTDTQYF
CDR3 DNA: TGTGCCAGCAGCTCGGAGGGGTTGACAGATACGCAGTATTTT
V gene: TRBV7-9
J gene: TRBJ2-3
clone size: .
D gene: .

CDR3 protein: CASSSLTRMITPNEQFF
CDR3 DNA: TGTGCCAGCAGTTCGCTGACTAGGATGATAACGCCCAATGAGCAGTTCTTC
V gene: TRBV28
J gene: TRBJ2-1
clone size: .
D gene: .

CDR3 protein: CASSAPAKGYTDTQYF
CDR3 DNA: TGTGCCAGCAGCGCGCCGGCCAAGGGGTATACAGATACGCAGTATTTT
V gene: TRBV9
J gene: TRBJ2-3
clone size: .
D gene: .

CDR3 protein: CASSWGQAFSNF
CDR3 DNA: TGTGCCAGCAGCTGGGGGCAGGCCTTTTCGAATTTT
V gene: TRBV7-9
J gene: TRBJ1-3
clone size: .
D gene: .

CDR3 protein: CASSLEWVGTGSYEQYF
CDR3 DNA: TGCGCCAGCAGCTTGGAGTGGGTGGGGACAGGGTCCTACGAGCAGTACTTC
V gene: TRBV5-1
J gene: TRBJ2-7
clone size: .
D gene: TRBD1

CDR3 protein: CASSLAAGETDTQYF
CDR3 DNA: TGCGCCAGCAGCTTGGCAGCGGGAGAGACAGATACGCAGTATTTT
V gene: TRBV5-1
J gene: TRBJ2-3
clone size: many
D gene: TRBD2

CDR3 protein: CASSYRAGDYEQYF
CDR3 DNA: TGTGCCAGCAGTTATAGGGCGGGAGACTACGAGCAGTACTTC
V gene: TRBV6-2/TRBV6-3
J gene: TRBJ2-7
clone size: few
D gene: TRBD2

CDR3 protein: CASSPGQGAHLETQYF
CDR3 DNA: TGTGCCAGCAGCCCCGGACAGGGGGCGCATCTAGAGACCCAGTACTTC
V gene: TRBV7-3
J gene: TRBJ2-5
clone size: .
D gene: TRBD1

CDR3 protein: CASSLGGTGKAYGYTF
CDR3 DNA: TGTGCCAGCAGCTTGGGAGGGACAGGGAAGGCTTATGGCTACACCTTC
V gene: TRBV5-4
J gene: TRBJ1-2
clone size: .
D gene: TRBD1

CDR3 protein: CASSFDLGGDYGYTF
CDR3 DNA: TGTGCCAGCAGTTTCGATCTTGGGGGCGACTATGGCTACACCTTC
V gene: TRBV28
J gene: TRBJ1-2
clone size: once
D gene: .

CDR3 protein: CASSDLGRGTGELFF
CDR3 DNA: TGTGCCAGCAGTGATTTGGGCCGGGGAACCGGGGAGCTGTTTTTT
V gene: TRBV2
J gene: TRBJ2-2
clone size: many
D gene: .

CDR3 protein: CASSRDRANTQYF
CDR3 DNA: TGTGCCAGCAGCAGGGACAGGGCAAATACGCAGTATTTT
V gene: TRBV7-7
J gene: TRBJ2-3
clone size: .
D gene: TRBD1

CDR3 protein: CASSEDVREQETQYF
CDR3 DNA: TGTGCCAGCAGTGAAGACGTCAGGGAACAAGAGACCCAGTACTTC
V gene: TRBV6-1
J gene: TRBJ2-5
clone size: .
D gene: .

CDR3 protein: CASSLGLGRASGNTIYF
CDR3 DNA: TGTGCCAGCAGCTTAGGCCTCGGCAGGGCATCTGGAAACACCATATATTTT
V gene: TRBV13
J gene: TRBJ1-3
clone size: .
D gene: .

CDR3 protein: CASSRQGAYEQYF
CDR3 DNA: TGTGCCAGCAGCCGACAGGGGGCCTACGAGCAGTACTTC
V gene: TRBV5-6
J gene: TRBJ2-7
clone size: .
D gene: TRBD1

CDR3 protein: CASSHSTSGIFYEQYF
CDR3 DNA: TGTGCCAGCAGCCACTCGACTAGCGGGATCTTTTACGAGCAGTACTTC
V gene: TRBV3-1/TRBV3-2
J gene: TRBJ2-7
clone size: .
D gene: TRBD2

CDR3 protein: CATDRGVGNTIYF
CDR3 DNA: TGTGCCACCGACAGGGGGGTTGGAAACACCATATATTTT
V gene: TRBV6-5
J gene: TRBJ1-3
clone size: .
D gene: TRBD1

CDR3 protein: CARGPVAGGTDTQYF
CDR3 DNA: TGTGCCCGGGGCCCGGTAGCGGGAGGAACAGATACGCAGTATTTT
V gene: TRBV7-2
J gene: TRBJ2-3
clone size: .
D gene: TRBD2

CDR3 protein: CASSLHRVTFF
CDR3 DNA: TGTGCCAGTAGTCTACACAGGGTTACATTCTTC
V gene: TRBV19
J gene: TRBJ2-1
clone size: .
D gene: .

CDR3 protein: CASSSPSWASGNTIYF
CDR3 DNA: TGTGCCAGCAGTTCCCCCTCATGGGCGTCTGGAAACACCATATATTTT
V gene: TRBV28
J gene: TRBJ1-3
clone size: .
D gene: .